A single count supports the clone carrying this TCR beta chain. Its antigen remains unknown. Excluded were patients having autoimmune disease history or systemic immunosuppression. The timepoints at which blood was sampled were baseline, cycle 4 day 1, and cycle 7 day 1. These data are taken from a study of OX40 agonist ivuxolimab in advanced cancers. Overall study results and limits: More expanded clones were seen, on average, in CD8+ T cells than in CD4+.

The assay was immunoSEQ multiplex PCR, and TCRdb's table has in-frame clones only and misses some. The sample holds fewer than 100,000 clones; 80% to 90% are singletons and the top ten take 9% to 10%. The germline CDR1 and CDR2 sequences are SEHNR and FQNEAQ (reference sequence). The CDR3 covers 14 residues. Trimming cost V 1 base and J 4 bases, with 10 bases left between them. This receptor was identified in an adult with an advanced solid tumor such as melanoma, head and neck, liver or kidney cancer. The chain combines TRBV7-9 with TRBJ2-5; no firm D call. The specimen was CD4+ or CD8+ T cells sorted from blood, collected in a trial of the OX40 agonist ivuxolimab. CDR3 nucleotide sequence: TGTGCCAGCAGCTTAGGAGCAGCGTTAGAGACCCAGTACTTC. Protein: CASSLGAALETQYF.